This paragraph covers one TCR beta chain sequence. Its antigen remains unidentified. This sample was included in a study of T cells after yellow fever vaccination. TCRdb re-called the 5' RACE reads with MiXCR, one entry per CDR3 protein. The sample consists of some 300,000 distinct CDR3 sequences, about 11% of them appearing once. CDR3 length: 14 residues. Germline trimming cut 5 bases from V and 8 bases from J; bases unmatched to any gene: 6. Germline V CDR1 and CDR2: SGHAT, FQNNGV. Study results and caveats: Faster peaking, at day 5 versus 15, marked a secondary response that was weaker. Clones from primary vaccination mostly reappeared after the booster (less than 98% CD4, approximately 91% CD8).

The input for sequencing was CD4+ T cells sorted from PBMCs, taken 45 days after the yellow fever booster vaccination. The receptor's source is a man aged 18 to 30 who received the YFV17D yellow fever vaccine. The chain employs TRBV11-2 and TRBJ1-4, with 9 bases aligning to TRBD1. The DNA for the CDR3 is TGTGCCAGCAGCCATGGACAGGGGAGCGAAAAACTGTTTTTT. It specifies CASSHGQGSEKLFF.